These 10 T cell receptor beta chains were sequenced from one sample in a study of STAT3 mutations in large granular lymphocyte leukemia (dated by TCRdb to between 2018 and 2021). The paper as a whole reports these results and caveats: At least one immunodominant TCRbeta clonotype was identified in every T-LGLL patient, and multiple immunodominant subclonotypes were identified in about half of the T-LGLL patients.

Library preparation employed the immunoSEQ multiplex PCR assay. Sourced from immuneACCESS, this table was stored by TCRdb with only in-frame sequences that have V and J called. A share of the clones is absent; for the studies checked, an unresolved V gene accounts for under half, and the remainder has no known explanation. The sample records about 2,600 clones, 30% to 40% of which are singletons. The ten largest clones add up to under 70% of the sample. No antigens are known for them. Sequences were obtained from PBMCs. Source of these receptors: a human donor with T large granular lymphocyte leukemia. Some clones in this sample may be carry-over from other donors' samples.

The genes are TRBV9 and TRBJ2-3; TRBD2 matches 9 bases. Germline CDR1 and CDR2: SGDLS and YYNGEE. The junction had 16 bases not matched to a gene; V was cut back by 5 bases and J by 9 bases. CDR3 length: 16 amino acids. The CDR3 sequence is CASSPPGAGGWDTQYF. Written as DNA, the CDR3 is TGTGCCAGCAGTCCCCCAGGAGCGGGAGGATGGGACACGCAGTATTTT.

With regard to this clone: This CDR3 is also generated by other DNA sequences in the sample. The chain couples TRBV7-9 to TRBJ1-5; TRBD1 matches at 7 bases. This CDR3 has 12 amino acids. With V trimmed by 8 bases and J by 3 bases, 1 base remained unmatched. In germline, CDR1 is SEHNR, CDR2 FQNEAQ (reference sequence). The CDR3 loop is CASGTDNQPQHF. CDR3 nucleotide sequence: TGTGCCAGCGGGACAGACAATCAGCCCCAGCATTTT.

The V gene is TRBV7-9, the J gene TRBJ2-7; TRBD1 is a possible D gene (5 bases). The CDR3 runs to 14 residues. Germline V lookup: CDR1 SEHNR, CDR2 FQNEAQ (reference sequence). V lost 5 bases and J 0 bases, leaving 11 bases between the germline ends. CDR3 in amino acids: CASSPRAVSYEQYF. The CDR3 DNA follows: TGTGCCAGCAGCCCCAGGGCGGTCTCCTACGAGCAGTACTTC.

In this sample, this clone turned up a few times. The gene calls are TRBV5-5 and TRBJ1-2; D not certain. V was pared by 3 bases and J by 4 bases, with 13 bases between. Germline CDR1 reads SGHKS; CDR2 reads YYEKEE (reference sequence). The CDR3 length is 14 residues. This CDR3 is CASSSGLNLYGYTF. DNA for the CDR3: TGTGCCAGCAGCTCGGGCCTTAACCTCTATGGCTACACCTTC.

The chain joins TRBV30 to TRBJ1-1; D is unclear. Trimming removed 0 bases from V and 4 bases from J, with 9 bases in between. Germline V lookup: CDR1 GTSNPN, CDR2 SVGIG (reference sequence). The CDR3 contains 13 residues. The CDR3 DNA sequence: TGTGCCTGGAGTGTCGGGAGGAGCACTGAAGCTTTCTTT. Translating it yields CAWSVGRSTEAFF. Drawing the rest from reference TRBV30 and TRBJ1-1, the complete variable domain is SQTIHQWPATLVQPVGSPLSLECTVEGTSNPNLYWYRQAAGRGLQLLFYSVGIGQISSEVPQNLSASRPQDRQFILSSKKLLLSDSGFYLCAWSVGRSTEAFFGQGTRLTVV.

This chain joins TRBV4-2 and TRBJ2-3, with D possibly TRBD1 on 5 matching bases. In germline, CDR1 is LGHNA, CDR2 YNFKEQ. V was trimmed by 5 bases and J by 1 base, leaving 16 bases between them. CDR3 size: 16 residues. DNA of the CDR3: TGTGCCAGCAGCACCCTCCAGGGTGGGGGCACAGATACGCAGTATTTT. Translated, it gives CASSTLQGGGTDTQYF.

This sequence joins TRBV7-9 and TRBJ2-7, with D possibly matching TRBD2 (5 bases). In germline, CDR1 is SEHNR, CDR2 FQNEAQ (reference sequence). The CDR3 has 15 residues. The V end lost 4 bases, the J end lost 1 base, and 14 bases lay between the germline ends. CDR3 DNA sequence: TGTGCCAGCAGCTGGGCCCAAGCGGAGTCCTACGAGCAGTACTTC. Translation gives CASSWAQAESYEQYF. Based on the CDR3 plus reference TRBV7-9 and TRBJ2-7, the full variable domain is DTGVSQNPRHKITKRGQNVTFRCDPISEHNRLYWYRQTLGQGPEFLTYFQNEAQLEKSRLLSDRFSAERPKGSFSTLEIQRTEQGDSAMYLCASSWAQAESYEQYFGPGTRLTVT.

The V gene is TRBV5-1, the J gene TRBJ2-7; D is unresolved. Germline V gives CDR1 SGHRS, CDR2 YFSETQ. Trimming stripped 4 bases from V and 0 bases from J, with 14 bases between. CDR3 length equals 15 residues. The CDR3 region has the DNA TGCGCCAGCAGCCTGGACGGATCATTCTCCTACGAGCAGTACTTC. Protein product: CASSLDGSFSYEQYF.

The chain joins TRBV18 to TRBJ2-1, with TRBD1 as a possible D gene (5 bases). The CDR3 is 15 residues long. Trimming removed 3 bases from V and 1 base from J, with 10 bases in between. Germline CDR1 is KGHSH and CDR2 is LQKENI. The CDR3 bases are TGTGCCAGCTCACCGGTTGGGGCATCCTACAATGAGCAGTTCTTC. It yields the protein CASSPVGASYNEQFF.

The rearrangement joins TRBV7-9 to TRBJ2-7; D not certain. Germline V lookup: CDR1 SEHNR, CDR2 FQNEAQ (reference sequence). V gave up 6 bases and J gave up 12 bases, with 15 bases separating them. The CDR3 is 11 amino acids. CDR3 in amino acids: CASSLLYEVYF. The CDR3, as DNA: TGTGCCAGCAGTTTGTTATACGAGGTGTACTTC.